The source of this T cell receptor beta chain is a study of shared clonotypes between healthy human individuals. Produced via immunoSEQ multiplex PCR; TCRdb's table is partial and in-frame only. This sample has roughly 2.2 million clones, with over 85% found just once. Germline V gene sequence: CDR1 SGHVS, CDR2 FNYEAQ. V was shortened by 5 bases and J by 2 bases, with 12 bases between the two germline ends. The CDR3 covers 15 residues. The receptor was isolated from a man younger than 35 in good health. Some clones in this sample may be carry-over from other donors' samples. The specimen sequenced was naive CD4+ T cells from PBMCs. As for subset: CD45RA+ positively selected. The chain combines TRBV7-6 with TRBJ2-2; TRBD1 or TRBD2 may be the D gene (5 bases each). As DNA, the CDR3 is TGTGCCAGCAGCCGCCGGGGCAGAAACACCGGGGAGCTGTTTTTT. This gives the protein CASSRRGRNTGELFF.